Presented here are 30 T cell receptor beta chains from one specimen sequenced in a study of beta chain features in type 1 diabetes. Sequenced material consisted of expressed TCRB transcripts (all of the isolated RNA was reverse transcribed). Profiling relied on immunoSEQ multiplex PCR, and the TCRdb table lists in-frame clones only, not all of them. The sample holds fewer than 650,000 clones; 15% to 19% are singletons and the top ten take about 0.093%. What was sequenced was naive CD4+ T cells from blood. All receptors derive from a man between 18 and 35 years old in good health.

The chain couples TRBV4-1 to TRBJ1-5, with unresolved D. V lost 1 base and J lost 7, with 11 bases in between. Germline assignment: CDR1 MGHRA and CDR2 YSYEKL. The CDR3 consists of 14 residues. The CDR3 protein is CASSQGTLLQPQHF. The CDR3, as DNA: TGCGCCAGCAGCCAAGGGACCCTCCTCCAGCCCCAGCATTTT.

The chain recombines TRBV4-1 with TRBJ2-1; perhaps TRBD2 as D (6 bases). The V end was cut by 3 bases, the J end by 6 bases, with 15 bases between. Germline CDR1 reads MGHRA; CDR2 reads YSYEKL. The CDR3 is 15 residues long. The CDR3 is CASSHVGTGANEQFF. For the CDR3, the DNA is TGCGCCAGCAGCCACGTTGGGACGGGAGCCAATGAGCAGTTCTTC.

This clone was seen more than once but under ten times. The rearrangement joins TRBV7-9 to TRBJ1-1; no reliable D call. CDR1 and CDR2 (germline): SEHNR, FQNEAQ (reference sequence). V lost 4 bases to trimming and J lost 1 base, with 7 bases between them. This CDR3 region has 13 residues. CDR3 sequence reads: CASSSPWNTEAFF. DNA for the CDR3: TGTGCCAGCAGCTCCCCGTGGAACACTGAAGCTTTCTTT.

This clone was seen more than once but under ten times. This chain uses TRBV5-6 with TRBJ2-1, with 8 nucleotides matching TRBD2. V dropped 4 bases and J dropped 2; count of bases not matched to a gene: 8. CDR1 is SGHDT, CDR2 YYEEEE, per germline. This CDR3 comprises 16 residues. The CDR3 DNA sequence: TGTGCCAGCAGCGTCCCTAGCGGGTGGACCTACAATGAGCAGTTCTTC. Amino acid sequence: CASSVPSGWTYNEQFF.

The V and J genes are TRBV5-1 and TRBJ2-7; D is tentatively TRBD1 or TRBD2 (5 bases each). Per the germline V gene, CDR1 is SGHRS and CDR2 is YFSETQ. Trimming took 5 bases from V and 5 from J, leaving 23 bases between them. CDR3 length: 16 amino acids. This CDR3 is CASRPPGTYPYHEQYF. CDR3 nucleotides: TGCGCCAGCAGGCCTCCCGGGACGTACCCCTACCACGAGCAGTACTTC.

The chain is built from TRBV9 and TRBJ2-3; no clear D. The CDR3 is 14 residues long. Germline assignment: CDR1 SGDLS and CDR2 YYNGEE. Deletions cut 0 bases from V and 3 bases from J, with 8 bases between. The CDR3 is CASSVVAATDTQYF. The CDR3 DNA is TGTGCCAGCAGCGTAGTCGCCGCGACAGATACGCAGTATTTT.

J is TRBJ2-5 and V is TRBV5-1, with 12 bases identical to TRBD2. Germline V gene lookup returns CDR1 SGHRS and CDR2 YFSETQ. V lost 4 bases to trimming and J lost 7 bases; unmatched junction nucleotides: 5. The CDR3 has 14 amino acids. The CDR3 protein is CASSPGTSGLTQYF. The CDR3, as DNA: TGCGCCAGCAGCCCCGGGACTAGCGGGTTGACCCAGTACTTC.

V and J are TRBV6-5 and TRBJ2-7; TRBD2 is a possible D gene (6 bases). The length of the CDR3 is 14 residues. V lost 6 bases to trimming and J lost 3 bases, with 15 bases between them. Per germline, CDR1 MNHEY and CDR2 SVGAGI. In nucleotides, the CDR3 is TGTGCCAGCAGCGTGTCCGGGGGAAACTACGAGCAGTACTTC. Translated, it gives CASSVSGGNYEQYF.

There are a few counts of this clone. The gene calls are TRBV28 and TRBJ2-1, with D tentatively TRBD1 (5 bases). The CDR3 consists of 12 residues. Germline values: CDR1 MDHEN, CDR2 SYDVKM. Trimming took off 1 base at V and 12 bases at J, with 10 bases between the two ends. CDR3 nucleotide sequence: TGTGCCAGCAGTTTATCCTTCAGGGTGCAGTTCTTC. This codes for CASSLSFRVQFF.

Only a few counts were recorded for this clone. The chain carries TRBV7-2 and TRBJ2-7, with a possible D match to TRBD2 (7 bases). Germline V lookup: CDR1 SGHTA, CDR2 FQGNSA. CDR3 length equals 15 residues. V gave up 6 bases and J gave up 1 base, with 16 bases separating them. The CDR3 reads CASRPTGRASYEQYF. The DNA of the CDR3 is TGTGCCAGCAGGCCTACAGGGAGGGCGTCCTACGAGCAGTACTTC.

The chain employs TRBV4-1 and TRBJ1-4, with D unresolved. This CDR3 has 15 residues. CDR1 and CDR2 (germline): MGHRA, YSYEKL. V lost 0 bases to trimming and J lost 6 bases, with 11 bases between them. As DNA, the CDR3 is TGCGCCAGCAGCCAAGATGCCGGCCTAGATGAAAAACTGTTTTTT. Protein sequence: CASSQDAGLDEKLFF.

The chain links TRBV4-2 to TRBJ2-7; 7 positions agree with TRBD1. The CDR3 covers 16 residues. Germline assignment: CDR1 LGHNA and CDR2 YNFKEQ. Trimming at V came to 0 bases and at J to 2 bases, leaving 7 bases not matched to a gene. The CDR3 loop is CASSQDPTGRPYEQYF. CDR3 DNA sequence: TGTGCCAGCAGCCAAGATCCGACAGGGAGACCCTACGAGCAGTACTTC.

The chain joins TRBV4-3 to TRBJ1-2; D gene uncertain. The CDR3 runs to 15 residues. CDR1 is LGHNA and CDR2 is YSLEER in the germline V gene. V lost 0 bases, J lost 1 base, and 9 bases lay in between. CDR3 region: CASSQDQGRNYGYTF. The CDR3 region has the DNA TGCGCCAGCAGCCAAGATCAAGGCCGTAACTATGGCTACACCTTC.

The chain recombines TRBV28 with TRBJ2-7; 8 bases match TRBD1. V gave up 6 bases and J gave up 7 bases; unmatched junction bases: 11. Looked up from germline, CDR1 is MDHEN and CDR2 is SYDVKM. This CDR3 contains 14 residues. The CDR3 protein is CASRARQGAREQYF. DNA for the CDR3: TGTGCCAGCAGGGCGAGGCAGGGGGCGAGGGAGCAGTACTTC.

The V call is TRBV4-2, the J call TRBJ2-7; 14 nucleotides line up with TRBD2. Germline V gives CDR1 LGHNA, CDR2 YNFKEQ. This CDR3 has 16 amino acids. V dropped 3 bases and J dropped 9; count of bases not matched to a gene: 10. CDR3 DNA: TGTGCCAGCAGCCACGCAGGGACTAGCGGGAGTTCGGTGCAGTACTTC. Its translation: CASSHAGTSGSSVQYF.

The chain employs TRBV5-1 and TRBJ2-2, with 14 bases lining up with TRBD2. CDR1 is SGHRS and CDR2 is YFSETQ in the germline V gene. The CDR3 covers 16 residues. The V segment lost 7 bases and the J segment 4 bases; nucleotides outside the gene matches: 6. The CDR3: CASLGLAGGITGELFF. The CDR3 DNA sequence: TGCGCCAGCCTCGGACTAGCGGGAGGCATCACCGGGGAGCTGTTTTTT.

This clone was seen only a few times. V is TRBV6-5 and J is TRBJ1-2; D possibly corresponds to TRBD1 (5 bases). Trimming removed 6 bases at V and 7 bases at J, with 15 bases between. The CDR3 is 13 amino acids. CDR1 and CDR2 from the germline V gene are MNHEY and SVGAGI. The CDR3 region is CASSPPPGGGYTF. CDR3 sequence (DNA): TGTGCCAGCAGCCCTCCCCCCGGGGGTGGCTACACCTTC.

The V gene is TRBV6-4, the J gene TRBJ2-7; 11 nucleotides align to TRBD2. This CDR3 has 16 residues. With 11 bases clipped from V and 3 bases from J, the junction kept 15 bases outside the gene matches. Germline assignment: CDR1 MRHNA and CDR2 SNTAGT. CDR3 region: CARPRLAGCVVYEQYF. In DNA, the CDR3 is TGTGCCCGTCCCCGACTAGCGGGATGTGTGGTCTACGAGCAGTACTTC.

The CDR3 loop reads CASSEAGPGAKNIQYF. CDR3 in DNA: TGTGCCAGCAGCGAAGCCGGACCCGGGGCCAAAAACATTCAGTACTTC. The rearrangement uses TRBV7-3 and TRBJ2-4; D not certain. CDR1 SGHTA and CDR2 FQGTGA come from the germline V gene. This CDR3 spans 16 amino acids. With 5 bases removed from V and 1 base from J, the gap between germline ends came to 15 bases.

This clone was recorded a few times. The chain couples TRBV11-2 to TRBJ2-5; the match to TRBD2 covers 11 bases. Trimming cost V 6 bases and J 6 bases; bases outside gene matches: 9. Germline lookup yields CDR1 SGHAT and CDR2 FQNNGV. The CDR3 has 15 amino acids. Here the CDR3 DNA reads TGTGCCAGCAGTAGGCTAGCGGGGGGCGTGAAGACCCAGTACTTC. Translating gives CASSRLAGGVKTQYF.

This clone was counted a few times. The chain employs TRBV9 and TRBJ2-3, with TRBD1 as a possible D gene (5 bases). The germline V gene has CDR1 SGDLS and CDR2 YYNGEE. Trimming pared 3 bases from V and 8 bases from J, leaving 7 bases between. The CDR3 loop spans 11 amino acids. CDR3 coding DNA: TGTGCCAGCAGCGAAAGGGGTACGCAGTATTTT. The encoded protein is CASSERGTQYF. Full variable domain (missing parts from reference TRBV9 and TRBJ2-3): DSGVTQTPKHLITATGQRVTLRCSPRSGDLSVYWYQQSLDQGLQFLIQYYNGEERAKGNILERFSAQQFPDLHSELNLSSLELGDSALYFCASSERGTQYFGPGTRLTVL.

The chain uses TRBV2 and TRBJ1-3; D uncertain. CDR3 length: 13 residues. Germline-derived CDR1 and CDR2 are SNHLY and FYNNEI. Trimming took 8 bases from V and 0 from J, leaving 8 bases between them. The CDR3 protein is CASLTPSGNTIYF. The CDR3 region has the DNA TGTGCCAGCTTAACACCCTCTGGAAACACCATATATTTT.

This clone was counted between two and nine times. V is TRBV27 and J is TRBJ2-1, with TRBD1 identical over 8 bases. V shed 2 bases and J 4 bases; nucleotides not matched to a gene: 1. This CDR3 is 14 amino acids long. Germline CDR1 and CDR2: MNHEY and SMNVEV (reference sequence). CDR3 in amino acids: CASSLRTGYNEQFF. CDR3 nucleotides: TGTGCCAGCAGTTTAAGGACAGGGTACAATGAGCAGTTCTTC.

This clone was detected a few times. V usage is TRBV7-2 and J usage is TRBJ2-1; 7 bases are shared with TRBD2. This CDR3 spans 15 amino acids. CDR1 and CDR2 from the germline V gene are SGHTA and FQGNSA. V lost 1 base and J lost 3; bases outside the gene matches: 3. The CDR3 nucleotides are TGTGCCAGCAGCTTAGGGTCGGGAGGCTACAATGAGCAGTTCTTC. This sequence encodes CASSLGSGGYNEQFF.

This clone was counted between two and nine times. This rearrangement joins TRBV28 to TRBJ1-1; TRBD1 matches at 9 bases. This CDR3 has 15 amino acids. From germline, CDR1 is MDHEN and CDR2 SYDVKM. V dropped 3 bases and J dropped 1; count of bases not matched to a gene: 3. This CDR3 is CASSLPTGGNTEAFF. CDR3 nucleotides: TGTGCCAGCAGTTTGCCGACAGGGGGGAACACTGAAGCTTTCTTT.

The chain recombines TRBV28 with TRBJ2-2, with D unresolved. There are 15 residues in the CDR3. Germline assignment: CDR1 MDHEN and CDR2 SYDVKM. Between the trimmed V and J ends, which lost 1 base and 7 bases, there was a span of 13 bases. The CDR3, as DNA: TGTGCCAGCAGTTTATATCGGGCAGGTAGCGGGGAGCTGTTTTTT. It is translated as CASSLYRAGSGELFF.

In DNA, the CDR3 is TGTGCCAGCAGCTCCTCGGGAGGGTCGGCGACCCAGTACTTC. The encoded protein is CASSSSGGSATQYF. The chain uses TRBV7-3 and TRBJ2-5; the match to TRBD2 covers 8 bases. Germline CDR1 reads SGHTA; CDR2 reads FQGTGA. V was pared by 4 bases and J by 7 bases, with 8 bases of the junction left unmatched. The length of the CDR3 is 14 residues.

The rearrangement links TRBV18 to TRBJ2-7, with D perhaps TRBD2 (6 bases). CDR3 length: 15 residues. Per germline, CDR1 KGHSH and CDR2 LQKENI. Trimming left V 3 bases short and J 3 bases short, with 15 bases between. The DNA for the CDR3 is TGTGCCAGCTCACCGGTGGGACTGGGGGTCTACGAGCAGTACTTC. Its translation: CASSPVGLGVYEQYF.

The J gene is TRBJ1-1, the V gene TRBV30; the D gene is possibly TRBD1 (5 bases). The CDR3 is made up of 15 amino acids. Deletions cut 2 bases from V and 0 bases from J, with 13 bases between. CDR1 is GTSNPN and CDR2 is SVGIG in the germline V gene (reference sequence). CDR3 protein: CAWSPGTLMNTEAFF. The CDR3 DNA reads TGTGCCTGGAGTCCGGGGACTCTAATGAACACTGAAGCTTTCTTT. Full variable domain (missing parts from reference TRBV30 and TRBJ1-1): SQTIHQWPATLVQPVGSPLSLECTVEGTSNPNLYWYRQAAGRGLQLLFYSVGIGQISSEVPQNLSASRPQDRQFILSSKKLLLSDSGFYLCAWSPGTLMNTEAFFGQGTRLTVV.

This clone was counted only a few times. J is TRBJ2-7 and V is TRBV4-1; D is unresolved. CDR3 size: 16 residues. V shed 4 bases and J shed 0 bases, with 16 bases lying between them. Germline-derived CDR1 and CDR2 are MGHRA and YSYEKL. CDR3 amino acids: CASSRSLGFSSYEQYF. The CDR3 DNA sequence: TGCGCCAGCAGCCGTTCATTGGGTTTTTCCTCCTACGAGCAGTACTTC.